This T cell receptor beta chain is from a study of cytomegalovirus exposure and HLA in healthy donors. A remark on this clone: Its antigen is not known.

Whole-study findings and limits: Later analysis suggested links between common viral pathogens and several top significant clusters. The only immune exposure information that was available was CMV serostatus. Among the sequence variants, a highly shared cluster was likely an artifact of sequencing. TCR beta chains numbering 150 to 200 were designated cytomegalovirus-associated.

It was with 60 Vbeta and 13 Jbeta primers that the PCR ran. Libraries were prepared by immunoSEQ multiplex PCR; TCRdb keeps only in-frame clonotypes and omits some of them. The sample includes 150,000 to 200,000 clones, 70% to 80% seen only once; the top ten take 3.7%. J was trimmed by 6 bases and V by 4 bases; bases with no gene match: 9. The CDR3 is 15 amino acids. Germline CDR1 SGHRS, CDR2 YFSETQ. The chain combines TRBV5-1 with TRBJ1-3; 8 bases are a match to TRBD1. The sequenced sample was PBMCs. This TCR derives from a man under 40 in good health and CMV-seropositive. CDR3 sequence reads: CASSRDGQGVNTIYF. For the CDR3, the DNA is TGCGCCAGCAGCCGAGACGGACAGGGCGTAAACACCATATATTTT.